The present T cell receptor beta chain was sequenced within a study of cytomegalovirus exposure and HLA in healthy donors. Study conclusions and caveats: Sequencing had likely introduced a cluster of highly shared sequence variants as an artifact. A later analysis reportedly found fewer N-insertions in an Asian-associated ancestry cluster than the approximately 730-donor mean. Sequencing depth across donors, presence/absence analyses assumed, was roughly uniform.

Points on this clone: The antigen is unknown.

The PCR contained 60 Vbeta and 13 Jbeta primers. Sequencing used immunoSEQ multiplex PCR; TCRdb keeps in-frame clones, though not all of them. Here the sample spans about 150,000 clones, 78% being singletons. Sequencing was done on a sample of PBMCs. The clonotype was recovered from a woman between 50 and 59 years old in good health and CMV-seropositive.

CDR3 region: CASSWQGSTNEKLFF. Here the CDR3 DNA reads TGCGCCAGCAGCTGGCAGGGGTCAACTAATGAAAAACTGTTTTTT. The chain employs TRBV5-1 and TRBJ1-4; possibly TRBD1 for D (6 bases). The ends were cut back, 3 bases at V and 0 bases at J, with 9 bases in the middle. Germline V CDR1 and CDR2: SGHRS, YFSETQ. CDR3 size: 15 residues. Using reference TRBV5-1 and TRBJ1-4 for the parts outside the CDR3, the full variable domain is KAGVTQTPRYLIKTRGQQVTLSCSPISGHRSVSWYQQTPGQGLQFLFEYFSETQRNKGNFPGRFSGRQFSNSRSEMNVSTLELGDSALYLCASSWQGSTNEKLFFGSGTQLSVL.